The rows below give T cell receptor beta chains drawn from one sample of a study of blood T cell repertoires in COVID-19. Assay: immunoSEQ multiplex PCR; the TCRdb copy retains only in-frame clones and omits some. The table includes some 80,000 clones, roughly 82% detected once. What was sequenced was peripheral blood. The origin of the receptors is a woman aged 45 to 65 with acute or convalescent COVID-19. The conserved cysteine and the conserved F or W are not part of the CDR3 here. D genes are given only for firm matches.

V,D,J,length,CDR3
TRBV28,TRBD2,TRBJ2-7,12,ASSYSGRLGEQY
TRBV6-2/TRBV6-3,-,TRBJ2-3,13,ASSPRASRGDTQY
TRBV18,-,TRBJ1-1,13,ATTRSADLNTEAF
TRBV5-1,TRBD2,TRBJ2-7,13,ASSFDSGSVYEQY
TRBV5-6,-,TRBJ1-5,13,ASSSTWTDNQPQH
TRBV6-5,TRBD1,TRBJ2-7,13,ASSYRRDRPYEQY
TRBV10-3,TRBD2,TRBJ2-5,14,AISEGIAGGQETQY
TRBV4-1,-,TRBJ2-7,9,ASSSFEEQY
TRBV4-3,-,TRBJ2-6,13,ASSTARSGANVLT
TRBV7-8,TRBD1,TRBJ2-2,15,ASSPTGGSRNTGELF
TRBV10-2,TRBD2,TRBJ2-1,12,ASLAGAQYNEQF
TRBV5-5,-,TRBJ2-2,12,ASSLVAGTGELF
TRBV27,-,TRBJ2-6,16,ASTSTGGSSSGANVLT
TRBV7-3,-,TRBJ2-3,11,ASSLTGFDTQY
TRBV18,-,TRBJ2-2,11,ASSPSRTGELF
TRBV7-9,-,TRBJ2-3,11,ASSSTSGGTQY
TRBV29-1,TRBD1,TRBJ2-1,13,SVAPGTGPYNEQF
TRBV19,-,TRBJ2-3,13,ASSTPGPTGDTQY
TRBV24-1,TRBD1,TRBJ2-1,11,ATGTGKGDEQF
TRBV3-1/TRBV3-2,-,TRBJ1-1,11,ASSPLEGSEAF
TRBV6-5,-,TRBJ1-2,13,ASSSQRTVSYGYT
TRBV6-4,TRBD1,TRBJ2-2,13,ASSPGQVDTGELF
TRBV7-9,-,TRBJ1-6,10,ASSLGQGALH
TRBV5-4,-,TRBJ1-5,11,ASSLELDQPQH
TRBV5-1,-,TRBJ1-1,14,ASSVTGLAMNTEAF
TRBV6-2/TRBV6-3,TRBD1,TRBJ2-2,16,ASSSNRGSGVITGELF
TRBV10-2,TRBD1,TRBJ2-4,15,ASRSRGTGGPKNIQY
TRBV5-1,-,TRBJ2-7,13,ASSSTGPRASEQY
TRBV19,TRBD1,TRBJ1-6,12,ASSIRDSNSPLH
TRBV19,TRBD2,TRBJ2-4,17,ASSIVRTSGGIAKNIQY
TRBV23-1,TRBD1,TRBJ1-1,11,ARIQGSPAEAF
TRBV7-2,-,TRBJ2-7,10,ASSPTPYEQY
TRBV19,TRBD2,TRBJ2-5,15,ASSIRLAGPWMETQY
TRBV19,-,TRBJ2-7,13,ASSTQEGTSYEQY
TRBV6-5,-,TRBJ2-4,14,ASSYSASLAKNIQY
TRBV19,-,TRBJ2-7,12,ASSISGRLYEQY
TRBV4-2,TRBD2,TRBJ2-5,13,ASSQDGLAEETQY
TRBV2,-,TRBJ1-3,16,ASSGDTLAPISGNTIY
TRBV18,-,TRBJ2-5,11,ASSTGRQETQY
TRBV5-1,TRBD1,TRBJ2-5,14,ASSPRAGQGEETQY
TRBV7-3,TRBD1,TRBJ1-1,12,ASSISGTGAKAF
TRBV5-1,-,TRBJ1-1,12,ASSPGSMNTEAF
TRBV30,-,TRBJ2-3,9,AWSESNTQY